One sample yielded the 14 T cell receptor beta chains listed below, sequenced in a study of blood T cells in healthy people across ages. Combining a sample-barcoded 5' primer with a J-beta primer mix, a second PCR ran for 7 to 11 cycles. One entry per CDR3 protein results from TCRdb running MiXCR on the 5' RACE reads. Of some 1.4 million distinct CDR3 sequences in the sample, approximately 38% were seen once. Sample: blood. These receptors all stem from a woman aged 18 to 35 in good health.

This clonotype was detected only a few times. This sequence joins TRBV12-3 or TRBV12-4 and TRBJ1-2, with a weak D call TRBD1 (6 bases). The CDR3 spans 13 residues. V was pared by 5 bases and J by 9 bases, with 16 bases between. The CDR3 DNA reads TGTGCCAGCAGTAACTCAGGGGAATGGAGCTACACCTTC. It codes for CASSNSGEWSYTF.

This chain connects TRBV27 to TRBJ2-1; 13 bases are a match to TRBD2. J gave up 6 bases and V 2 bases, and 13 bases lay outside the gene matches. CDR3 size: 19 residues. The germline CDR1 and CDR2 sequences are MNHEY and SMNVEV (reference sequence). CDR3 bases: TGTGCCAGCAGTTTACCGAAAAGGACTAGCGGGGGCCTGGGCAATGAGCAGTTCTTC. This encodes CASSLPKRTSGGLGNEQFF.

The chain recombines TRBV20-1 with TRBJ2-5, with 8 bases that match TRBD2. There are 16 residues in the CDR3. V shed 0 bases, J shed 11 bases, and the junction held 17 bases outside the gene matches. Germline loops: CDR1 DFQATT, CDR2 SNEGSKA (reference sequence). The CDR3, as DNA: TGCAGTGCTAGAGATCTAACCGGGGGGGATTACAATGAGCAGTACTTC. Translated: CSARDLTGGDYNEQYF.

This clonotype occurred a few times. The chain joins TRBV12-3 or TRBV12-4 to TRBJ1-2; D call uncertain. The CDR3 extends over 13 amino acids. Trimming cost V 7 bases and J 2 bases, with 11 bases left between them. The CDR3 protein is CASIPTANYGYTF. For the CDR3, the DNA is TGTGCCAGCATCCCCACGGCAAACTATGGCTACACCTTC.

V is TRBV4-1 and J is TRBJ2-3; D ambiguous. The germline V gene has CDR1 MGHRA and CDR2 YSYEKL. The germline V and J ends were trimmed by 1 base and 1 base, with 6 bases remaining between them. This CDR3 has 14 amino acids. CDR3 sequence reads: CASSQGEGTDTQYF. CDR3 in DNA: TGCGCCAGCAGCCAAGGAGAGGGCACAGATACGCAGTATTTT.

This clonotype has just a few counts. The chain combines TRBV30 with TRBJ2-5; 8 bases line up with TRBD1. Per the germline V gene, CDR1 is GTSNPN and CDR2 is SVGIG (reference sequence). The J segment lost 7 bases and the V segment lost 2 bases, leaving 9 bases of the junction unmatched. The CDR3 is 14 residues long. CDR3 in amino acids: CAWSWDRTRSTQYF. The CDR3 nucleotides are TGTGCCTGGAGTTGGGACAGGACCCGTTCGACCCAGTACTTC. The full variable domain, rest sourced from reference TRBV30 and TRBJ2-5, is SQTIHQWPATLVQPVGSPLSLECTVEGTSNPNLYWYRQAAGRGLQLLFYSVGIGQISSEVPQNLSASRPQDRQFILSSKKLLLSDSGFYLCAWSWDRTRSTQYFGPGTRLLVL.

The chain has TRBV29-1 and TRBJ1-4; no firm D call. V was trimmed by 5 bases and J by 5 bases, leaving 9 bases between them. The CDR3 is made up of 12 amino acids. Germline CDR1 SQVTM, CDR2 ANQGSEA. The CDR3 DNA is TGCAGCGTTTTATTGGGAAATGAAAAACTGTTTTTT. This gives the protein CSVLLGNEKLFF.

The chain carries TRBV5-1 and TRBJ1-1, with D perhaps matching TRBD1 (6 bases). Per the germline V gene, CDR1 is SGHRS and CDR2 is YFSETQ. The CDR3 runs 13 residues. Between the trimmed V and J ends, which lost 0 bases and 10 bases, there was a span of 13 bases. The CDR3 DNA is TGCGCCAGCAGCTTGGCTCCGGACAGCGCAGCTTTCTTT. Translation gives CASSLAPDSAAFF.

V is TRBV9 and J is TRBJ1-1, with 7 bases that match TRBD1. Germline V gene data show CDR1 as SGDLS and CDR2 as YYNGEE. The CDR3 has 13 amino acids. V was clipped by 2 bases and J by 6 bases; unmatched bases: 4. The CDR3: CASSVPQGAEAFF. As DNA, the CDR3 is TGTGCCAGCAGCGTCCCTCAGGGGGCTGAAGCTTTCTTT.

This rearrangement joins TRBV29-1 to TRBJ2-3; a weak D match, TRBD2 (6 bases). The CDR3 spans 14 residues. V was pared by 4 bases and J by 2 bases, with 13 bases between. Germline CDR1 reads SQVTM; CDR2 reads ANQGSEA. The CDR3 loop reads CSVGDRTNTDTQYF. CDR3 DNA sequence: TGCAGCGTTGGAGATAGGACTAACACAGATACGCAGTATTTT.

The V call is TRBV15, the J call TRBJ1-1; unclear D gene. Germline assignment: CDR1 LNHNV and CDR2 YYDKDF (reference sequence). Trimming left V 5 bases short and J 4 bases short, with 17 bases between. The CDR3 is 15 amino acids. This CDR3 reads CATSGIKSGGTEAFF. The CDR3 DNA is TGTGCCACCAGCGGGATTAAGTCAGGTGGCACTGAAGCTTTCTTT.

The V call is TRBV24-1, the J call TRBJ2-7, with D possibly matching TRBD2 (6 bases). V lost 3 bases, J lost 4 bases, and 6 bases lay in between. The V gene's germline CDR1 is KGHDR and CDR2 SFDVKD. The CDR3 loop spans 12 amino acids. The CDR3 coding sequence is TGTGCCACCAGTGATGGGGGGTACGAGCAGTACTTC. This encodes CATSDGGYEQYF.

The chain employs TRBV7-9 and TRBJ2-2; the D is unclear. The germline V gene has CDR1 SEHNR and CDR2 FQNEAQ (reference sequence). The V end lost 1 base, the J end lost 0 bases, and 9 bases lay between the germline ends. The CDR3 consists of 16 residues. CDR3: CASSLGVDANTGELFF. The CDR3 nucleotides read TGTGCCAGCAGCTTAGGAGTTGACGCGAACACCGGGGAGCTGTTTTTT.

V and J are TRBV9 and TRBJ2-7; D remains ambiguous. The CDR3 sequence is 13 residues long. Germline lookup yields CDR1 SGDLS and CDR2 YYNGEE. Trimming left V 0 bases short and J 3 bases short, with 7 bases between. The DNA of the CDR3 is TGTGCCAGCAGCGTAGACGGAGTCTACGAGCAGTACTTC. The encoded protein is CASSVDGVYEQYF.